The present T cell receptor (beta chain) was sequenced within a study of shared clonotypes between healthy human individuals. Study outcomes and limitations: For sorted subsets, rarefaction showed incomplete sequencing despite large depth. Represented diversity, genetic and exposure-history alike, was limited by few donors.

TCRdb's table, derived via immunoSEQ multiplex PCR, lists solely in-frame clones and lacks some. The table shows roughly 2.5 million clones, with 85% to 95% occurring only once. The CDR3 covers 16 residues. Germline CDR1 SGHRS, CDR2 YFSETQ. V shed 0 bases and J shed 6 bases, with 15 bases lying between them. On this clone itself: What it recognizes is unknown.

The sample consisted of naive CD4+ T cells sorted from blood. Subset denoted: CD45RA+ positively selected. This sequence originates from a young man in good health. V usage is TRBV5-1 and J usage is TRBJ2-2; D could derive from TRBD1 or TRBD2 (5 bases each). DNA for the CDR3: TGCGCCAGCAGCTTGGGACAGCTTGTTAGCGCCGGGGAGCTGTTTTTT. As protein: CASSLGQLVSAGELFF.